The TCR beta chain described here comes from a study of response to subunit inactivated influenza vaccine. Overall study findings and caveats: After each seasonal influenza vaccination, few new T cells are recruited, the authors suggested.

With regard to this clonotype: Its target is not known.

With 4 bases clipped from V and 2 bases from J, the junction kept 4 bases outside the gene matches. Germline assignment: CDR1 ENHRY and CDR2 SYGVKD. The CDR3 totals 14 residues. MiXCR was run by TCRdb on the RT-PCR reads, yielding one entry per CDR3 protein. The sample records 450,000 to 600,000 distinct CDR3 sequences, more than 7% being singletons. The sample consisted of PBMCs from blood, taken around 25 months after vaccination. The origin of this receptor is a man between 50 and 75 years old who received an inactivated influenza vaccine. The J gene is TRBJ2-5, the V gene TRBV10-3; the match to TRBD1 covers 7 bases. CDR3 loop: CAISAGQFQETQYF. CDR3 nucleotides: TGTGCCATCAGTGCGGGACAGTTTCAAGAGACCCAGTACTTC.